A single sample gave rise to the 22 T cell receptor beta chains below, sequenced in a study of T cell repertoires in cytomegalovirus infection. TCRdb used MiXCR to reprocess the reads, holding one entry per CDR3 protein. The table lists some 68,000 distinct CDR3 sequences, around 21% of them singletons. Their cognate antigens are unknown. Material: PBMCs, sequenced either directly or after in vitro stimulation (not recorded which). The receptors originated from a human donor in good health (CMV status not recorded). Some clones in this sample may be carry-over from other donors' samples.

This chain joins TRBV27 and TRBJ2-1; 10 bases agree with TRBD2. With 9 bases clipped from V and 5 bases from J, the junction kept 10 bases outside the gene matches. The CDR3 is 15 amino acids. CDR1 and CDR2 (germline): MNHEY, SMNVEV (reference sequence). The DNA for the CDR3 is TGTGCCAGTAGTCCTCAGCGGGAGGGCCACAATGAGCAGTTCTTC. Residues: CASSPQREGHNEQFF.

The rearrangement links TRBV6-1 to TRBJ1-1; D not certain. Trimming pared 6 bases from V and 5 bases from J, leaving 10 bases between. CDR1 is MNHNS and CDR2 is SASEGT in the germline V gene. The length of the CDR3 is 12 residues. As DNA, the CDR3 is TGTGCCAGCAGGGGCTACGAGACTGAAGCTTTCTTT. Protein sequence: CASRGYETEAFF.

In this sample, this clonotype turned up many times. The chain joins TRBV7-8 to TRBJ2-1, with D maybe TRBD2 (5 bases). Germline loops: CDR1 SGHVS, CDR2 FQNEAQ. The V gene lost 2 bases and the J gene lost 3 bases, with 8 bases spanning the gap. This CDR3 region has 14 residues. The CDR3 loop reads CASSLTGNYNEQFF. The CDR3 DNA reads as TGTGCCAGCAGCTTAACGGGGAACTACAATGAGCAGTTCTTC.

The rearrangement joins TRBV28 to TRBJ1-6, with a possible D match to TRBD1 (5 bases). The V gene lost 3 bases and the J gene lost 9 bases, with 18 bases spanning the gap. The CDR3 length is 16 residues. Germline assignment: CDR1 MDHEN and CDR2 SYDVKM. CDR3 sequence reads: CASSFPAGGVFSPLHF. The CDR3 bases are TGTGCCAGCAGTTTCCCCGCGGGGGGAGTATTTTCACCCCTCCACTTT.

This clonotype appeared many times. The CDR3 sequence is CASSLEAEAKNIQYF. The CDR3 bases are TGTGCCAGCAGCTTAGAGGCGGAGGCAAAAAACATTCAGTACTTC. The chain recombines TRBV7-2 with TRBJ2-4; D might be TRBD2 (5 bases). The CDR3 has 15 amino acids. Between the trimmed V and J ends, which lost 1 base and 4 bases, there was a span of 11 bases. Germline V gives CDR1 SGHTA, CDR2 FQGNSA. Variable domain in full (rest from reference TRBV7-2 and TRBJ2-4): GAGVSQSPSNKVTEKGKDVELRCDPISGHTALYWYRQSLGQGLEFLIYFQGNSAPDKSGLPSDRFSAERTGGSVSTLTIQRTQQEDSAVYLCASSLEAEAKNIQYFGAGTRLSVL.

V gene TRBV6-2 or TRBV6-3 combines with J gene TRBJ2-3; 8 bases fit TRBD1. J was trimmed by 0 bases and V by 7 bases; bases with no gene match: 3. CDR3 length equals 14 residues. Germline CDR1 MNHEY, CDR2 SVGEGT. The CDR3 is CASIRTGSTDTQYF. In nucleotides, the CDR3 is TGTGCCAGCATTCGGACAGGGAGCACAGATACGCAGTATTTT.

This clonotype has at least ten counts. For the CDR3, the DNA is TGTGCCAGCAGCTTAGATCGGGTGGGGGAGACCCAGTACTTC. This encodes CASSLDRVGETQYF. The chain combines TRBV7-2 with TRBJ2-5; D not resolved. Trimming cost V 1 base and J 5 bases, with 11 bases left between them. The germline CDR1 and CDR2 sequences are SGHTA and FQGNSA. The CDR3 is made up of 14 amino acids.

J is TRBJ2-2 and V is TRBV6-6; TRBD2 agrees at 7 bases. The CDR3 has 17 residues. Germline V lookup: CDR1 MNHNY, CDR2 SVGAGI (reference sequence). Trimming cost V 0 bases and J 4 bases; bases outside gene matches: 8. In nucleotides, the CDR3 is TGTGCCAGCAGTTACTCGAGGGCGGGAGTGATCACCGGGGAGCTGTTTTTT. Its protein is CASSYSRAGVITGELFF.

This clonotype was counted only a few times. The gene calls are TRBV12-5 and TRBJ2-3; 7 nucleotides agree with TRBD1. Germline CDR1 and CDR2: LGHNT and FRNRAP. With V trimmed by 2 bases and J by 2 bases, 7 bases remained unmatched. The CDR3 has 16 amino acids. For the CDR3, the DNA is TGTGCTAGTGGTTTGTGGACAGGCCCAATCACAGATACGCAGTATTTT. The encoded protein is CASGLWTGPITDTQYF.

This clonotype has a count of ten or more. The rearrangement links TRBV7-9 to TRBJ1-1; 9 bases agree with TRBD1. J was trimmed by 11 bases and V by 3 bases; bases with no gene match: 4. The V gene's germline CDR1 is SEHNR and CDR2 FQNEAQ (reference sequence). The CDR3 is 12 residues long. The CDR3 sequence is CASSFGTGPAFF. In DNA form, the CDR3 reads TGTGCCAGCAGCTTCGGGACAGGGCCGGCTTTCTTT. The whole variable domain, remainder taken from reference TRBV7-9 and TRBJ1-1, is DTGVSQNPRHKITKRGQNVTFRCDPISEHNRLYWYRQTLGQGPEFLTYFQNEAQLEKSRLLSDRFSAERPKGSFSTLEIQRTEQGDSAMYLCASSFGTGPAFFGQGTRLTVV.

The gene calls are TRBV5-1 and TRBJ1-5, with D perhaps matching TRBD1 (5 bases). Trimming took 0 bases from V and 5 from J, leaving 6 bases between them. The CDR3 is 13 residues long. The germline CDR1 and CDR2 sequences are SGHRS and YFSETQ. The CDR3 reads CASSLAGDQPQHF. The CDR3 nucleotides are TGCGCCAGCAGCTTGGCGGGGGATCAGCCCCAGCATTTT.

The V gene is TRBV11-2, the J gene TRBJ1-2; maybe TRBD1 (5 bases). V shed 1 base and J shed 7 bases, with 16 bases lying between them. The V gene's germline CDR1 is SGHAT and CDR2 FQNNGV. This CDR3 is built from 15 residues. The CDR3 reads CASSLVSGDLGGYTF. CDR3 DNA: TGTGCCAGCAGCTTAGTATCGGGGGATCTCGGTGGCTACACCTTC.

This clonotype was picked up many times. This chain links TRBV7-2 with TRBJ2-3; 9 bases agree with TRBD2. The ends lost 1 base at V and 5 bases at J; junction bases unmatched: 4. This CDR3 comprises 15 residues. CDR1 is SGHTA and CDR2 is FQGNSA in the germline V gene. Here the CDR3 DNA reads TGTGCCAGCAGCTTAGGACTAGCGGCCGGAGATACGCAGTATTTT. It codes for CASSLGLAAGDTQYF. Looking up the rest from reference TRBV7-2 and TRBJ2-3 gives the full variable domain: GAGVSQSPSNKVTEKGKDVELRCDPISGHTALYWYRQSLGQGLEFLIYFQGNSAPDKSGLPSDRFSAERTGGSVSTLTIQRTQQEDSAVYLCASSLGLAAGDTQYFGPGTRLTVL.

This chain connects TRBV5-1 to TRBJ2-5, with 7 bases identical to TRBD1. Germline loops: CDR1 SGHRS, CDR2 YFSETQ. The V segment lost 3 bases and the J segment 4 bases; nucleotides outside the gene matches: 3. This CDR3 contains 13 residues. CDR3 residues: CASSSEGAETQYF. CDR3 DNA sequence: TGCGCCAGCAGCTCCGAGGGGGCAGAGACCCAGTACTTC.

The chain recombines TRBV7-8 with TRBJ2-5, with D possibly TRBD2 on 5 matching bases. Germline V gives CDR1 SGHVS, CDR2 FQNEAQ. Trimming took off 5 bases at V and 3 bases at J, with 19 bases between the two ends. CDR3 length: 16 residues. The CDR3 here is CASSTSLGLFEETQYF. CDR3 DNA sequence: TGTGCCAGCAGCACGTCACTAGGACTTTTTGAAGAGACCCAGTACTTC.

The chain employs TRBV15 and TRBJ2-1; tentative D call: TRBD1 (5 bases). The CDR3 is made up of 15 amino acids. CDR1 and CDR2 (germline): LNHNV, YYDKDF (reference sequence). V shed 5 bases and J shed 5 bases, with 16 bases lying between them. The CDR3 here is CATSPRAGWDNEQFF. The CDR3 DNA follows: TGTGCCACCAGCCCCAGGGCCGGTTGGGACAATGAGCAGTTCTTC.

The J gene is TRBJ2-2, the V gene TRBV6-1; perhaps D is TRBD1 or TRBD2 (6 bases each). The CDR3 sequence is 17 residues long. V shed 6 bases and J shed 1 base, with 18 bases lying between them. CDR1 MNHNS and CDR2 SASEGT come from the germline V gene. The DNA for the CDR3 is TGTGCCAGCAGCTCCGGCGGGCGGGACATGAACACCGGGGAGCTGTTTTTT. Amino acids: CASSSGGRDMNTGELFF.

This clonotype was seen repeatedly, ten times or more. The V call is TRBV7-2, the J call TRBJ1-5, with 7 bases identical to TRBD1. The CDR3 sequence is 15 residues long. Germline CDR1 and CDR2: SGHTA and FQGNSA. The trim removed 0 bases at V and 3 bases at J, leaving 2 bases unmatched. CDR3 bases: TGTGCCAGCAGCTTAGCAGGGGGCGACAATCAGCCCCAGCATTTT. It yields the protein CASSLAGGDNQPQHF.

This clonotype was seen repeatedly, ten times or more. The chain has TRBV28 and TRBJ1-5, with D tentatively TRBD1 (6 bases). Trimming took off 5 bases at V and 4 bases at J, with 24 bases between the two ends. Germline assignment: CDR1 MDHEN and CDR2 SYDVKM. The CDR3 is 18 residues long. The CDR3 loop reads CASSLIHYREKINQPQHF. Here the CDR3 DNA reads TGTGCCAGCAGTCTTATTCATTACAGGGAAAAAATTAATCAGCCCCAGCATTTT.

Only a few counts were recorded for this clonotype. This chain connects TRBV20-1 to TRBJ1-2, with D uncertain. The V end lost 6 bases, the J end lost 3 bases, and 17 bases lay between the germline ends. CDR3 length: 14 residues. Germline loops: CDR1 DFQATT, CDR2 SNEGSKA (reference sequence). In nucleotides, the CDR3 is TGCAGTGCCATAGCCGGGATCCTAGACTATGGCTACACCTTC. The encoded protein is CSAIAGILDYGYTF.

This sequence joins TRBV12-5 and TRBJ2-7; a weak D match, TRBD1 (6 bases). CDR3 size: 15 residues. From germline, CDR1 is LGHNT and CDR2 FRNRAP. V was trimmed by 2 bases and J by 3 bases, leaving 14 bases between them. The CDR3 region has the DNA TGTGCTAGTGGTTTGCGACCTAGGGGACACTACGAGCAGTACGTC. Translated: CASGLRPRGHYEQYV.

The V and J genes are TRBV27 and TRBJ2-2, with 7 bases aligning to TRBD2. The germline V gene encodes CDR1 MNHEY and CDR2 SMNVEV (reference sequence). CDR3 length equals 15 residues. V shed 7 bases, J shed 2 bases, and the junction held 7 bases outside the gene matches. CDR3 coding DNA: TGTGCCAGCAAATGGCTAGCGGCTAACACCGGGGAGCTGTTTTTT. Translating gives CASKWLAANTGELFF.